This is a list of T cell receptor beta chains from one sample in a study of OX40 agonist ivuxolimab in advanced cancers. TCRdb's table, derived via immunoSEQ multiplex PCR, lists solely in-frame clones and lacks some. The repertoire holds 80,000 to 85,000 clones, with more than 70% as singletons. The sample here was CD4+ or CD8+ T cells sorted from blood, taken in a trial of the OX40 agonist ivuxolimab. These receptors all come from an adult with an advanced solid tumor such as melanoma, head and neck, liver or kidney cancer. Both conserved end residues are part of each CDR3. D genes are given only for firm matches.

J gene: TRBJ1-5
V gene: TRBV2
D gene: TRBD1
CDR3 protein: CASSSTGGAGQPQHF
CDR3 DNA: TGTGCCAGCAGTTCGACAGGGGGCGCGGGCCAGCCCCAGCATTTT

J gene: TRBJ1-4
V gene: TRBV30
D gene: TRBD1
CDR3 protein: CAWSVLQGVNEKLFF
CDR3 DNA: TGTGCCTGGAGTGTACTGCAGGGGGTTAATGAAAAACTGTTTTTT

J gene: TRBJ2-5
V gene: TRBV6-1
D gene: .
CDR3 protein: CASVEGQFRLETQYF
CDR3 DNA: TGTGCCAGCGTGGAGGGACAGTTCAGGCTAGAGACCCAGTACTTC

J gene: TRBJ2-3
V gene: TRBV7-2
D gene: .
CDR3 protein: CASSLRDFSRTDTQYF
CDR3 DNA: TGTGCCAGCAGCTTAAGGGACTTCTCTCGCACAGATACGCAGTATTTT

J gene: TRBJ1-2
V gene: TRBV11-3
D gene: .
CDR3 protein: CASSVTGGANYGYTF
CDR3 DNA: TGTGCCAGCAGCGTAACGGGGGGCGCTAACTATGGCTACACCTTC

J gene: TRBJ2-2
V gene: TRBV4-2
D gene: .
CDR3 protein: CASSQADTNTGELFF
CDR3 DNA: TGTGCCAGCAGCCAGGCGGACACAAACACCGGGGAGCTGTTTTTT

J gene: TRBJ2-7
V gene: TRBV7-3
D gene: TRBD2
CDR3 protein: CASSPLAGRDEQYF
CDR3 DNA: TGTGCCAGCAGCCCTCTAGCGGGAAGGGACGAGCAGTACTTC

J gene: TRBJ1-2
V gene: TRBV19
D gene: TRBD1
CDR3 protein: CASSMTSSRGDGYTF
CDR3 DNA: TGTGCCAGTAGTATGACCTCGAGCAGGGGGGATGGCTACACCTTC

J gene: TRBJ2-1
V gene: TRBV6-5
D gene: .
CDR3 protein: CASSYFVSPVNEQFF
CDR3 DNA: TGTGCCAGCAGTTACTTTGTTAGCCCGGTAAATGAGCAGTTCTTC

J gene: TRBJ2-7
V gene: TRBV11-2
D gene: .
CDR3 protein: CASSSRLTVGRDEQYF
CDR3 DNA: TGTGCCAGCAGCTCTCGCCTGACTGTTGGGCGGGACGAGCAGTACTTC